This TCR beta chain was sequenced for a study of T-cell reconstitution after alpha-beta-depleted transplantation in children. V lost 0 bases and J 5 bases, leaving 10 bases between the germline ends. The CDR3 covers 15 residues. Per the germline V gene, CDR1 is LNHNV and CDR2 is YYDKDF (reference sequence). This clonotype was seen ten or more times. Unique molecular identifiers were incorporated into the prepared TCRbeta library. TCRdb used MiXCR to reprocess the PCR reads, holding one entry per CDR3 protein. The sample yields about 610,000 distinct CDR3 sequences, roughly 10% seen once. The source of this sequence is a human donor who donated a stem cell graft to a child with acute myeloid leukemia. The sequenced sample was PBMCs from the stem cell graft donor, obtained from the stem cell graft. The genes are TRBV15 and TRBJ2-2, with D unclear. The CDR3 loop reads CATSRDLVGTGELFF. In DNA form, the CDR3 reads TGTGCCACCAGCAGAGATCTAGTGGGGACCGGGGAGCTGTTTTTT.